This T cell receptor beta chain emerged from a study of CD8+ T cells in alopecia areata. This clone appeared a few times. Its matching antigen is unknown. Regarding treatment: oral pan-JAK inhibitor, 5-10 mg twice daily. PBMC-derived CD4+ and CD8+ T cells were sorted. General study findings and limits: On tofacitinib, scalp clonality and expanded CD8+ clones among top 100 fell significantly. Throughout tofacitinib, many expanded lesional clones continued to persist in scalp and blood.

V gave up 3 bases and J gave up 0 bases, with 6 bases separating them. Germline lookup yields CDR1 SGHVS and CDR2 FQNEAQ. The CDR3 runs 15 residues. Extraction and reverse transcription of RNA yielded cDNA as the sequencing template. The assay was immunoSEQ multiplex PCR, and TCRdb's table has in-frame clones only and misses some. The sample lists roughly 200,000 clones; about three fifths were seen once. This specimen was CD4+ T cells sorted from blood, taken at week 4, from a patient treated with tofacitinib. The chain combines TRBV7-8 with TRBJ2-6, with D uncertain. The receptor was isolated from a human donor with alopecia areata. CDR3 in DNA: TGTGCCAGCAGCTTCCGGTTCTCTGGGGCCAACGTCCTGACTTTC. This codes for CASSFRFSGANVLTF.